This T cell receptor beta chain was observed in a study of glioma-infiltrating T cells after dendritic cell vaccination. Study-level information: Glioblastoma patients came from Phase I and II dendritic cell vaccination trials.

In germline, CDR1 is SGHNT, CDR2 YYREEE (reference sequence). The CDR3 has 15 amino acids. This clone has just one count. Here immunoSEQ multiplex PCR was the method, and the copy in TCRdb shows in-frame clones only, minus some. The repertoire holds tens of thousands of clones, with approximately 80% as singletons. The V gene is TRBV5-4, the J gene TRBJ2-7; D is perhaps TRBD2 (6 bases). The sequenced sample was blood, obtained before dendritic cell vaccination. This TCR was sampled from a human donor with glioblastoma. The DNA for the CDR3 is TGTGCCAGCAGCAGAGGACTAACTCCCTCCAACGAGCAGTACGTC. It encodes CASSRGLTPSNEQYV.